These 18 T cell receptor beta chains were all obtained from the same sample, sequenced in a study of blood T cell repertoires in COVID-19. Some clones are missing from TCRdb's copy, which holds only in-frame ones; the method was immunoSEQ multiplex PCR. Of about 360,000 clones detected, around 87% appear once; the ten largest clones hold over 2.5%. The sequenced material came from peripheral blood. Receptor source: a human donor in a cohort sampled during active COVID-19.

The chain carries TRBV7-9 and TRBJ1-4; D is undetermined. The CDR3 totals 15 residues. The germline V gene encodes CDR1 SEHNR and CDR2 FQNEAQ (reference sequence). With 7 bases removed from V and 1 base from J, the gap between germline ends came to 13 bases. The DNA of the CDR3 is TGTGCCAGCAATCCTTCCGTCCTAACTAATGAAAAACTGTTTTTT. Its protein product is CASNPSVLTNEKLFF.

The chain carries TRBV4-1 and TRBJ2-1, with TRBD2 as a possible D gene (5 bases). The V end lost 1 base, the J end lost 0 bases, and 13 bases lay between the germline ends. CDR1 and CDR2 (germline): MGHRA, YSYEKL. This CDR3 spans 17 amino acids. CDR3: CASSQAQAESSYNEQFF. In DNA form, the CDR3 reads TGCGCCAGCAGCCAAGCTCAAGCGGAGAGCTCCTACAATGAGCAGTTCTTC.

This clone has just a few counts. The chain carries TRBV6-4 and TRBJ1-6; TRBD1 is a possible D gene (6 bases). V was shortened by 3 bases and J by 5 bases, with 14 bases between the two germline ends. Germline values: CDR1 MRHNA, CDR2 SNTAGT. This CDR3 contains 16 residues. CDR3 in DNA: TGTGCCAGCAGTGAGGCCCCCGGGGGGCATAATTCACCCCTCCACTTT. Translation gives CASSEAPGGHNSPLHF.

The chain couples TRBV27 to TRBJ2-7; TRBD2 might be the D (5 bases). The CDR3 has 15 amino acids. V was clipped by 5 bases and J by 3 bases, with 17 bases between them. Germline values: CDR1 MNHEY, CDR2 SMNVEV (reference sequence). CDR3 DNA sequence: TGTGCCAGCAGTGCCGGCGGAGCGGTTCTCTACGAGCAGTACTTC. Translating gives CASSAGGAVLYEQYF.

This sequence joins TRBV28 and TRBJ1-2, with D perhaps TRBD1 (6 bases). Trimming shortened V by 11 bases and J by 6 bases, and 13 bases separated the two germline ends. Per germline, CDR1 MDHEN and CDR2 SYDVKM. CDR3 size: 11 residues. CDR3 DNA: TGTGCCGGCAAACACAGGGATGGCTACACCTTC. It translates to CAGKHRDGYTF.

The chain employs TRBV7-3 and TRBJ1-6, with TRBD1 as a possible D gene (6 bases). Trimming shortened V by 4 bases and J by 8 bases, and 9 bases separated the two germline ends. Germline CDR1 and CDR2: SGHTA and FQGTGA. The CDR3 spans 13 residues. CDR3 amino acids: CASSYEGDSPLHF. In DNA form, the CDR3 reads TGTGCCAGCAGCTATGAGGGGGATTCACCCCTCCACTTT.

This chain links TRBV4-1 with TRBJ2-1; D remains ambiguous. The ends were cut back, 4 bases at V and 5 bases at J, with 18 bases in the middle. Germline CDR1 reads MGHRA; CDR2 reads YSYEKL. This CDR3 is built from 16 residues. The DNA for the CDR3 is TGCGCCAGCAGCCGCACCGGGTCTCTTGGCGACAATGAGCAGTTCTTC. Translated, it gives CASSRTGSLGDNEQFF.

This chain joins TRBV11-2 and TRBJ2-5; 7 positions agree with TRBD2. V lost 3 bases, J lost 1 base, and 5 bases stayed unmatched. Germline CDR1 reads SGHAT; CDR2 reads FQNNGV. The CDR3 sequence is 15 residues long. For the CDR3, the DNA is TGTGCCAGCAGCTTTAGGGGAGGGCGCCAAGAGACCCAGTACTTC. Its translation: CASSFRGGRQETQYF. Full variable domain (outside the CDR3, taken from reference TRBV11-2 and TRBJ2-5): EAGVAQSPRYKIIEKRQSVAFWCNPISGHATLYWYQQILGQGPKLLIQFQNNGVVDDSQLPKDRFSAERLKGVDSTLKIQPAKLEDSAVYLCASSFRGGRQETQYFGPGTRLLVL.

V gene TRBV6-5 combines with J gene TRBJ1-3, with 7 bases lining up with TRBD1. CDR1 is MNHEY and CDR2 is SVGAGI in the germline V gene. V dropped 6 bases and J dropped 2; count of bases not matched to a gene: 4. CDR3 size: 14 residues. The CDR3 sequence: CASRPGQAGNTIYF. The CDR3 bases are TGTGCCAGCAGACCAGGACAGGCTGGAAACACCATATATTTT.

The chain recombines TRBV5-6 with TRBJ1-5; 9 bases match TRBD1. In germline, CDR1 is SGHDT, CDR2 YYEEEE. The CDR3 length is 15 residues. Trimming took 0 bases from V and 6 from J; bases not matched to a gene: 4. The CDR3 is CASSLEGQGGQPQHF. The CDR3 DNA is TGTGCCAGCAGCTTGGAGGGACAGGGAGGTCAGCCCCAGCATTTT. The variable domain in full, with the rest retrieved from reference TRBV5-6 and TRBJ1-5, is DAGVTQSPTHLIKTRGQQVTLRCSPKSGHDTVSWYQQALGQGPQFIFQYYEEEERQRGNFPDRFSGHQFPNYSSELNVNALLLGDSALYLCASSLEGQGGQPQHFGDGTRLSIL.

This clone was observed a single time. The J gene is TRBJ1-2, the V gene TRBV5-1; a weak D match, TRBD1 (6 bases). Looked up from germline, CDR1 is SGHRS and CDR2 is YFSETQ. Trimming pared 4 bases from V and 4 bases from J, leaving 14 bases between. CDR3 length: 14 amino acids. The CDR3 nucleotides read TGCGCCAGCAGCCCCGGACAGACTCTCTATGGCTACACCTTC. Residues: CASSPGQTLYGYTF.

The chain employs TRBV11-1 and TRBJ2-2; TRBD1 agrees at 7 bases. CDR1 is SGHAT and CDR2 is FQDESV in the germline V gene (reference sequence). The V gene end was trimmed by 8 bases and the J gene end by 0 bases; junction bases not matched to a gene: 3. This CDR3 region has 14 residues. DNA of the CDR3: TGTGCCAGCGGGGACAGAACGAACACCGGGGAGCTGTTTTTT. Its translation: CASGDRTNTGELFF.

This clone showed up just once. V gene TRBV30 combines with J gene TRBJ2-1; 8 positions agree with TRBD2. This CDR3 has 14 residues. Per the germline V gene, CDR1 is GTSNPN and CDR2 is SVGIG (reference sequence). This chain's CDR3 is CASRFAGGRNEQFF. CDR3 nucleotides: TGTGCTTCCCGTTTTGCGGGAGGCAGAAATGAGCAGTTCTTC.

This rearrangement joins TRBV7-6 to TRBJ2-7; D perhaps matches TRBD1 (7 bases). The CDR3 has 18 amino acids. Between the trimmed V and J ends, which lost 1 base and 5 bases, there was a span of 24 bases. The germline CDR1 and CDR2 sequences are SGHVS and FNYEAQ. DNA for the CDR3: TGTGCCAGCAGCTTAGGCGGGACAGTCGACAGGTTTTACCACGAGCAGTACTTC. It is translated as CASSLGGTVDRFYHEQYF.

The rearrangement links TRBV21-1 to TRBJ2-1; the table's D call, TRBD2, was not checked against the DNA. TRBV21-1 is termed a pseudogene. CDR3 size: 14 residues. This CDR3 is CASRRGGTYNEQFF. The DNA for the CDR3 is TGTGCCAGCAGGCGCGGGGGCACCTACAATGAGCAGTTCTTC.

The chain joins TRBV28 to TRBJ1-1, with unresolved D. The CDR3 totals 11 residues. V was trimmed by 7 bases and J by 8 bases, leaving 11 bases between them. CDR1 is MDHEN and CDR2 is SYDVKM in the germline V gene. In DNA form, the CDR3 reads TGTGCCAGCACGGGGATAGGGGAAGCTTTCTTT. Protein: CASTGIGEAFF.

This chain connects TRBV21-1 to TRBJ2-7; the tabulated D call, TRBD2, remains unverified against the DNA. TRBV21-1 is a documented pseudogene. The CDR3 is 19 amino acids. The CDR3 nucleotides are TGTGCCAGCAGCGCCTGGACTAGCGGGAGGCCGAGCTTATCCTACGAGCAGTACTTC. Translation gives CASSAWTSGRPSLSYEQYF.

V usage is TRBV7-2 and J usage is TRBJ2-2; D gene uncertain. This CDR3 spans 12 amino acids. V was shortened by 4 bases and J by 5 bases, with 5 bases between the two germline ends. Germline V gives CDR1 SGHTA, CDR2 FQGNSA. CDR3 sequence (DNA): TGTGCCAGCAGCTACTTAACCGGGGAGCTGTTTTTT. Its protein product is CASSYLTGELFF.